This T cell receptor (beta chain) was captured in a study of CD8+ T cells in alopecia areata. RNA extraction and reverse transcription yielded cDNA as sequencing template. Sequenced by immunoSEQ multiplex PCR; TCRdb stores in-frame clones only, minus some. Of about 200,000 clones in the sample, more than 50% are singletons; the top ten hold around 5.1%. Study conclusions and caveats: Patients shared TCRs less clearly than mice did, possibly owing to HLA. Higher clonality than in normal scalp was seen in lesional scalp, especially alopecia totalis/universalis.

Trimming at V came to 3 bases and at J to 4 bases, leaving 2 bases not matched to a gene. The CDR3 spans 13 residues. Germline CDR1 MGHRA, CDR2 YSYEKL. Starting from PBMCs, sorting isolated CD4+ and CD8+ T cells. Concerning this clone: No antigen is known for it.

The sequenced sample consisted of CD8+ T cells sorted from blood. This sequence was found in a human donor in good health. The V and J genes are TRBV4-1 and TRBJ2-7; TRBD2 matches 8 bases. For the CDR3, the DNA is TGCGCCAGCAGCCAGGGACTAGGATACGAGCAGTACTTC. Protein sequence: CASSQGLGYEQYF.